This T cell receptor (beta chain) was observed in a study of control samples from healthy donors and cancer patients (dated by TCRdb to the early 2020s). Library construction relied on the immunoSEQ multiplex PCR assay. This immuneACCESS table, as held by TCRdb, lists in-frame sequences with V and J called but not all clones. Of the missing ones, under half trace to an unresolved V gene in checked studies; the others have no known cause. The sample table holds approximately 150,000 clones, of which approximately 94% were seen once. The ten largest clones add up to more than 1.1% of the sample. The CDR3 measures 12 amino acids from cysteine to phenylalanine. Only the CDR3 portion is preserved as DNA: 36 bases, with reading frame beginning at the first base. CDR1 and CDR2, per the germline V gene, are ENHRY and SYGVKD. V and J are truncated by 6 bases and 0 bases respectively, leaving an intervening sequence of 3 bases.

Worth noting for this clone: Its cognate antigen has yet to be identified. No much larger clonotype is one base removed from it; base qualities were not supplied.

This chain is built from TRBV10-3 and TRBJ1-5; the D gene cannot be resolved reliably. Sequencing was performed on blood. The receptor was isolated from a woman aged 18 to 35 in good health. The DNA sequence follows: TGTGCCATCAGAGATAGCAATCAGCCCCAGCATTTT. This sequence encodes CAIRDSNQPQHF.